These 8 T cell receptor beta chains were sequenced from one sample in a study of blood T cell repertoires in COVID-19. Libraries were prepared by immunoSEQ multiplex PCR; TCRdb keeps only in-frame clonotypes and omits some of them. The table has 50,000 or so clones, approximately 84% seen once. The source material was peripheral blood. The source of these receptors is a human donor with active COVID-19. The donor label of this sample is uncertain.

The chain has TRBV7-9 and TRBJ2-7; maybe TRBD1 (5 bases). CDR3 size: 17 residues. The germline V gene has CDR1 SEHNR and CDR2 FQNEAQ (reference sequence). The ends were cut back, 1 base at V and 1 base at J, with 17 bases in the middle. The CDR3 sequence: CASSLVSWGRPSYEQYF. The CDR3 nucleotides read TGTGCCAGCAGCTTAGTTTCTTGGGGCCGCCCGTCCTACGAGCAGTACTTC.

The chain carries TRBV6-5 and TRBJ1-1; D is perhaps TRBD1 (5 bases). The V end lost 0 bases, the J end lost 9 bases, and 20 bases lay between the germline ends. Germline CDR1 reads MNHEY; CDR2 reads SVGAGI. This CDR3 region has 16 residues. The CDR3 bases are TGTGCCAGCAGTTACTCGATCTTGTCCGCACAGGCAAAAGCTTTCTTT. This codes for CASSYSILSAQAKAFF.

The chain carries TRBV19 and TRBJ2-1, with TRBD2 identical over 11 bases. The V gene's germline CDR1 is LNHDA and CDR2 SQIVND (reference sequence). Trimming at V came to 1 base and at J to 9 bases, leaving 8 bases not matched to a gene. CDR3 length: 16 amino acids. CDR3 amino acids: CASSIVTSGGLGEQFF. Written as DNA, the CDR3 is TGTGCCAGTAGTATAGTCACTAGCGGGGGCCTGGGTGAGCAGTTCTTC.

V usage is TRBV5-4 and J usage is TRBJ1-4, with D tentatively TRBD1 (6 bases). CDR1 and CDR2 from the germline V gene are SGHNT and YYREEE (reference sequence). The V end lost 3 bases, the J end lost 4 bases, and 13 bases lay between the germline ends. This CDR3 has 15 amino acids. The CDR3 here is CASSYGQTDNEKLFF. CDR3 nucleotide sequence: TGTGCCAGCAGCTACGGACAGACTGATAATGAAAAACTGTTTTTT. The full variable domain, completed using reference TRBV5-4 and TRBJ1-4, is ETGVTQSPTHLIKTRGQQVTLRCSSQSGHNTVSWYQQALGQGPQFIFQYYREEENGRGNFPPRFSGLQFPNYSSELNVNALELDDSALYLCASSYGQTDNEKLFFGSGTQLSVL.

Concerning this clone itself: Other DNA sequences in the same sample also yield this CDR3. V gene TRBV2 combines with J gene TRBJ2-7, with D hard to call. The CDR3 is 15 amino acids. Germline V gene sequence: CDR1 SNHLY, CDR2 FYNNEI. Trimming removed 5 bases at V and 3 bases at J, with 17 bases between. The CDR3 is CASSPHGSHNYEQYF. In DNA form, the CDR3 reads TGTGCCAGCAGTCCGCACGGTAGCCACAACTACGAGCAGTACTTC.

The chain recombines TRBV2 with TRBJ1-5, with D maybe TRBD1 (6 bases). Trimming shortened V by 4 bases and J by 4 bases, and 20 bases separated the two germline ends. The CDR3 length is 17 residues. Germline CDR1 and CDR2: SNHLY and FYNNEI. The CDR3 DNA reads as TGTGCCAGCAGTGCCCATTTCTTCCGGGACACTAATCAGCCCCAGCATTTT. Translation gives CASSAHFFRDTNQPQHF.

V gene TRBV4-1 combines with J gene TRBJ1-5, with D perhaps matching TRBD1 (5 bases). The CDR3 sequence is 17 residues long. The V gene's germline CDR1 is MGHRA and CDR2 YSYEKL. V was trimmed by 1 base and J by 3 bases, leaving 16 bases between them. The CDR3 loop reads CASSQGLTGTNNQPQHF. DNA of the CDR3: TGCGCCAGCAGCCAAGGATTAACCGGGACTAACAATCAGCCCCAGCATTTT.

This chain uses TRBV4-1 with TRBJ2-2, with a possible D match to TRBD1 (5 bases). The CDR3 extends over 16 amino acids. V lost 6 bases, J lost 1 base, and 15 bases lay in between. Germline assignment: CDR1 MGHRA and CDR2 YSYEKL. CDR3 loop: CASRQIFTGNTGELFF. CDR3 nucleotide sequence: TGCGCCAGCAGACAAATTTTTACAGGGAACACCGGGGAGCTGTTTTTT.